Listed below are T cell receptor beta chains from one sample, sequenced in a study of cytomegalovirus exposure and HLA in healthy donors. The data were produced by immunoSEQ multiplex PCR, yet TCRdb's version contains in-frame clones alone and is incomplete. The data show tens of thousands of clones, 85% to 90% seen once. The specimen was PBMCs. All receptors come from a woman under 30 in good health and CMV-seronegative. Both conserved end residues are part of each CDR3. Fields, in order: J gene, clone size, V gene, D gene, CDR3 DNA, CDR3 protein. A D gene is named only where the DNA matches it firmly. Some rows mark clone size as missing; the rest say once, few, many or name a class of expanded clone.

j_gene: TRBJ2-5; abundance: few; v_gene: TRBV5-4; d_gene: -; CDR3nt: TGTGCCAGCAGCTTTACAGTACAAGAGACCCAGTACTTC; CDR3aa: CASSFTVQETQYF
j_gene: TRBJ2-3; abundance: -; v_gene: TRBV29-1; d_gene: TRBD2; CDR3nt: TGCAGCGCTTCCCCTAGCGGGGGGGCAGATACGCAGTATTTT; CDR3aa: CSASPSGGADTQYF
j_gene: TRBJ1-2; abundance: once; v_gene: TRBV5-1; d_gene: -; CDR3nt: TGCGCCAGCAGCGCCCAAACAGGGATCAGGCCGGGGGGCTACACCTTC; CDR3aa: CASSAQTGIRPGGYTF
j_gene: TRBJ1-6; abundance: -; v_gene: TRBV27; d_gene: TRBD1; CDR3nt: TGTGCCAGCGGCAGGACAGGGAGGGATCTCTATAATTCACCCCTCCACTTT; CDR3aa: CASGRTGRDLYNSPLHF
j_gene: TRBJ1-5; abundance: -; v_gene: TRBV6-4; d_gene: -; CDR3nt: TGTGCCAGCAACCTCCCCCTCGTCGCTGACAGCCAAAATCAGCCCCAGCATTTT; CDR3aa: CASNLPLVADSQNQPQHF
j_gene: TRBJ2-1; abundance: once; v_gene: TRBV2; d_gene: TRBD2; CDR3nt: TGTGCCAGCAGTGAGGGAGCGGGAGGTTACAATGAGCAGTTCTTC; CDR3aa: CASSEGAGGYNEQFF
j_gene: TRBJ1-2; abundance: -; v_gene: TRBV19; d_gene: TRBD1; CDR3nt: TGTGCCACGACCCCTTGGACAGGGAGTAACTATGGCTACACCTTC; CDR3aa: CATTPWTGSNYGYTF
j_gene: TRBJ2-1; abundance: -; v_gene: TRBV29-1; d_gene: TRBD2; CDR3nt: TGCAGCGTCCCGGGACTAGCGGTATTCTTCGACGAGCAGTTCTTC; CDR3aa: CSVPGLAVFFDEQFF
j_gene: TRBJ2-1; abundance: -; v_gene: TRBV16; d_gene: -; CDR3nt: TGTGCCAGCATCGACCCCACAGGGACCTACAATGAGCAGTTCTTC; CDR3aa: CASIDPTGTYNEQFF
j_gene: TRBJ1-4; abundance: -; v_gene: TRBV2; d_gene: -; CDR3nt: TGTGCCAGCAGGGTGGGGAGGAATGAAAAACTGTTTTTT; CDR3aa: CASRVGRNEKLFF
j_gene: TRBJ2-5; abundance: -; v_gene: TRBV11-2; d_gene: -; CDR3nt: TGTGCCAGCAGCCAGGCCGGGACACGGGGGACCCAGTACTTC; CDR3aa: CASSQAGTRGTQYF
j_gene: TRBJ2-3; abundance: -; v_gene: TRBV11-2; d_gene: -; CDR3nt: TGTGCCAGCAGCCCCAACTTAGATACGCAGTATTTT; CDR3aa: CASSPNLDTQYF
j_gene: TRBJ1-3; abundance: few; v_gene: TRBV7-9; d_gene: -; CDR3nt: TGTGCCAGCAGCTTGCCTCCGGGACACTTCTCTGGAAACACCATATATTTT; CDR3aa: CASSLPPGHFSGNTIYF
j_gene: TRBJ2-5; abundance: -; v_gene: TRBV5-1; d_gene: -; CDR3nt: TGCGCCAGCAGCCCGCACAGGGAAACCAAGGAGACCCAGTACTTC; CDR3aa: CASSPHRETKETQYF
j_gene: TRBJ1-1; abundance: few; v_gene: TRBV5-1; d_gene: -; CDR3nt: TGCGCCAGCAGCTTGAAAGTGGGGGGCACTGAAGCTTTCTTT; CDR3aa: CASSLKVGGTEAFF
j_gene: TRBJ2-6; abundance: -; v_gene: TRBV4-1; d_gene: -; CDR3nt: TGCGCCAGCAGTTACTGGTCCCAGGGAAGCTCTGGGGCCAACGTCCTGACTTTC; CDR3aa: CASSYWSQGSSGANVLTF
j_gene: TRBJ2-6; abundance: -; v_gene: TRBV6-1; d_gene: -; CDR3nt: TGTGCCAGCAGTGTCTACAGGGATCCCTCTGGGGCCAACGTCCTGACTTTC; CDR3aa: CASSVYRDPSGANVLTF
j_gene: TRBJ2-3; abundance: -; v_gene: TRBV6-5; d_gene: -; CDR3nt: TGTGCCAGCAGTTATGGGCTAGATACGCAGTATTTT; CDR3aa: CASSYGLDTQYF
j_gene: TRBJ1-5; abundance: -; v_gene: TRBV28; d_gene: -; CDR3nt: TGTGCCAGCAGGTTGGGCCCCTATAGCAATCAGCCCCAGCATTTT; CDR3aa: CASRLGPYSNQPQHF
j_gene: TRBJ2-2; abundance: -; v_gene: TRBV5-4; d_gene: -; CDR3nt: TGTGCCAGCAGCGCCGACCGGGTGGCGAACACCGGGGAGCTGTTTTTT; CDR3aa: CASSADRVANTGELFF
j_gene: TRBJ2-3; abundance: -; v_gene: TRBV30; d_gene: TRBD2; CDR3nt: TGTGCCTGGAGTAAGGTAGCGGGAAGGTCAGATACGCAGTATTTT; CDR3aa: CAWSKVAGRSDTQYF
j_gene: TRBJ2-7; abundance: -; v_gene: TRBV5-8; d_gene: -; CDR3nt: TGTGCCAGCAGCTTTATAACTAGCAGGGTGTCCTACGAGCAGTACTTC; CDR3aa: CASSFITSRVSYEQYF
j_gene: TRBJ2-7; abundance: once; v_gene: TRBV4-1; d_gene: TRBD2; CDR3nt: TGCGCCAGCAGTCCCGGGACTAGGCCATACGAGCAGTACTTC; CDR3aa: CASSPGTRPYEQYF
j_gene: TRBJ2-5; abundance: -; v_gene: TRBV5-6; d_gene: TRBD2; CDR3nt: TGTGCCAGCAGCTTTGCGACTAGCGGGGGGACCCAGTACTTC; CDR3aa: CASSFATSGGTQYF
j_gene: TRBJ2-7; abundance: -; v_gene: TRBV19; d_gene: -; CDR3nt: TGTGCCAGTAGCCCCTCCGGACGGCACGCGGGTAGCTCCTACGAGCAGTACTTC; CDR3aa: CASSPSGRHAGSSYEQYF
j_gene: TRBJ2-3; abundance: -; v_gene: TRBV4-1; d_gene: -; CDR3nt: TGCGCCAGCAGCCATGCGACAGATACGCAGTATTTT; CDR3aa: CASSHATDTQYF
j_gene: TRBJ1-2; abundance: -; v_gene: TRBV15; d_gene: -; CDR3nt: TGTGCCACCAGCAGAGTCCAAGGGCGGGGTGGCTACACCTTC; CDR3aa: CATSRVQGRGGYTF
j_gene: TRBJ2-5; abundance: once; v_gene: TRBV29-1; d_gene: TRBD2; CDR3nt: TGCAGCGTTGAAAGGACTAGCGGAGGGGAGACCCAGTACTTC; CDR3aa: CSVERTSGGETQYF
j_gene: TRBJ2-7; abundance: -; v_gene: TRBV5-6; d_gene: -; CDR3nt: TGTGCCAGCAGCTTGCCGGGGGAGCGGGCCTACGAGCAGTACTTC; CDR3aa: CASSLPGERAYEQYF
j_gene: TRBJ2-7; abundance: -; v_gene: TRBV6-6; d_gene: -; CDR3nt: TGTGCCAGCAGTTACTTGGGCCACGAGCAGTACTTC; CDR3aa: CASSYLGHEQYF
j_gene: TRBJ2-2; abundance: once; v_gene: TRBV28; d_gene: TRBD2; CDR3nt: TGTGCCACAAGCGGGGCCTACACCGGGGAGCTGTTTTTT; CDR3aa: CATSGAYTGELFF
j_gene: TRBJ1-2; abundance: -; v_gene: TRBV7-2; d_gene: TRBD1; CDR3nt: TGTGCCAGCAGTCCTACAGGGGGCAACTATGGCTACACCTTC; CDR3aa: CASSPTGGNYGYTF
j_gene: TRBJ2-7; abundance: -; v_gene: TRBV28; d_gene: -; CDR3nt: TGTGCCAGCAGTACCGGGATATCCCTATCCGAGCAGTACTTC; CDR3aa: CASSTGISLSEQYF